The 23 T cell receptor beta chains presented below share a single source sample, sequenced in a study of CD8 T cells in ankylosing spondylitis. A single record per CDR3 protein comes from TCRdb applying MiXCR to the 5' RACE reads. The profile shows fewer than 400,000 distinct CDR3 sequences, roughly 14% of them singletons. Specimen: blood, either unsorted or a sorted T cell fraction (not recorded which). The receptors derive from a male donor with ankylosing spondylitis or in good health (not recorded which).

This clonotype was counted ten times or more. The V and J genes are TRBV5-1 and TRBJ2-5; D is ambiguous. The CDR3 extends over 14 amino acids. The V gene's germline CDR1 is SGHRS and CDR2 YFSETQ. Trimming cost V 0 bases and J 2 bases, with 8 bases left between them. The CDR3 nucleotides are TGCGCCAGCAGCTTGGCCGCCGCTCAAGAGACCCAGTACTTC. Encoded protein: CASSLAAAQETQYF.

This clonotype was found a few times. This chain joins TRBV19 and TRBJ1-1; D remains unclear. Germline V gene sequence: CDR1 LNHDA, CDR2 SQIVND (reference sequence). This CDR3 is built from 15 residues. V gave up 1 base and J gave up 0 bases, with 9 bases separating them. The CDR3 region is CASSIVRGVNTEAFF. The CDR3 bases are TGTGCCAGTAGTATAGTAAGAGGAGTGAACACTGAAGCTTTCTTT.

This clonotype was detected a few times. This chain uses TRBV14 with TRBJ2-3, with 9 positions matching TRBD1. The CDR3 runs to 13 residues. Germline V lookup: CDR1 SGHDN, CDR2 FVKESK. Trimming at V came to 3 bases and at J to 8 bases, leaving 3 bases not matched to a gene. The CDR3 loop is CASSQDRGRTQYF. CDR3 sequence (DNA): TGTGCCAGCAGCCAGGACAGGGGCCGTACGCAGTATTTT.

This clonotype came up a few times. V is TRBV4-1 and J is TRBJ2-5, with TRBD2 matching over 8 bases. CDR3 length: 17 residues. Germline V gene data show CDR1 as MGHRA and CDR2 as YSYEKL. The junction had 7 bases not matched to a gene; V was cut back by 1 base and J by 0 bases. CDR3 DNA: TGCGCCAGCAGCCAAGGTCGGCGGGGGGCCAACCAAGAGACCCAGTACTTC. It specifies CASSQGRRGANQETQYF.

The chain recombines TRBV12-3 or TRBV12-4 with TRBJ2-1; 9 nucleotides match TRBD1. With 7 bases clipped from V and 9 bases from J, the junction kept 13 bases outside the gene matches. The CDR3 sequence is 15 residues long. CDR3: CASTHGDRGYGEQFF. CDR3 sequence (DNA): TGTGCCAGCACCCACGGCGACAGGGGGTATGGTGAGCAGTTCTTC.

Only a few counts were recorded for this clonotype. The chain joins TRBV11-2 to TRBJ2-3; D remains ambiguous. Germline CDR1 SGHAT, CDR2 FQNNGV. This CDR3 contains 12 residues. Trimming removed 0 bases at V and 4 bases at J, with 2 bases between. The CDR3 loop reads CASSLDADTQYF. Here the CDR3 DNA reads TGTGCCAGCAGCTTAGATGCAGATACGCAGTATTTT.

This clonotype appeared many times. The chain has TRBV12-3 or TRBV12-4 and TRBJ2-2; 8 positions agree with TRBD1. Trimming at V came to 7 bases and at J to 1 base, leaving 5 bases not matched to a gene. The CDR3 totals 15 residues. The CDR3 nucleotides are TGTGCCAGCACCCTGGACAGGGTGAACACCGGGGAGCTGTTTTTT. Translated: CASTLDRVNTGELFF.

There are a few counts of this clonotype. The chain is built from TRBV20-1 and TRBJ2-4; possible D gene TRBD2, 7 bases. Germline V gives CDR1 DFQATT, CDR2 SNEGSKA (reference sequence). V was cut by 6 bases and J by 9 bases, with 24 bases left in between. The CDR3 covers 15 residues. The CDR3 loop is CSAGGLTRGRGIQYF. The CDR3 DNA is TGCAGTGCGGGGGGCCTAACCCGGGGGAGGGGCATTCAGTACTTC.

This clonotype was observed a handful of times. In DNA, the CDR3 is TGCAGTGCTAGAGATGGGGGACTACTGGGCCTTGGGGAGACCCAGTACTTC. Protein sequence: CSARDGGLLGLGETQYF. The chain is built from TRBV20-1 and TRBJ2-5; 7 nucleotides agree with TRBD2. The CDR3 is made up of 17 amino acids. J lost 5 bases, V lost 0 bases, and 15 bases had no gene match. Germline lookup yields CDR1 DFQATT and CDR2 SNEGSKA (reference sequence).

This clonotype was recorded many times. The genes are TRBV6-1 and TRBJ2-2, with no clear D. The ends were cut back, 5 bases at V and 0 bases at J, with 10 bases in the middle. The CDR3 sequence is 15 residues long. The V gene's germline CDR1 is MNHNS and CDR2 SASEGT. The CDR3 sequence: CASSTSTANTGELFF. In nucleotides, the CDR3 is TGTGCCAGCAGTACATCCACAGCGAACACCGGGGAGCTGTTTTTT.

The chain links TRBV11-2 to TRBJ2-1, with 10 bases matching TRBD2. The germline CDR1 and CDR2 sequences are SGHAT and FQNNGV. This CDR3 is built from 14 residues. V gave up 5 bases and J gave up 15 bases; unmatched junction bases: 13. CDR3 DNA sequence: TGTGCCAGCAGCCAAATAGCGGGGGGCCCATTAGCGTTCTTC. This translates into CASSQIAGGPLAFF.

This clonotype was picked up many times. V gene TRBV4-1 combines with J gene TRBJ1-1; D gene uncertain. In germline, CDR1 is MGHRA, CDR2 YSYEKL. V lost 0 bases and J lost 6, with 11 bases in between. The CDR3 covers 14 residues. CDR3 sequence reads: CASSQDNGYSEAFF. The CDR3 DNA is TGCGCCAGCAGCCAAGATAACGGATATTCTGAAGCTTTCTTT.

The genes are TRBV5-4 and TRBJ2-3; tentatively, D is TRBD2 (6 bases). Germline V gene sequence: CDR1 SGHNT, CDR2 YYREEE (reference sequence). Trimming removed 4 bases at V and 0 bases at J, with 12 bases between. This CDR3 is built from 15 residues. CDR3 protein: CASSPQRVSTDTQYF. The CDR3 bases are TGTGCCAGCAGCCCCCAGCGGGTGAGCACAGATACGCAGTATTTT. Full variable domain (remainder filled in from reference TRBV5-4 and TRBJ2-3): ETGVTQSPTHLIKTRGQQVTLRCSSQSGHNTVSWYQQALGQGPQFIFQYYREEENGRGNFPPRFSGLQFPNYSSELNVNALELDDSALYLCASSPQRVSTDTQYFGPGTRLTVL.

As DNA, the CDR3 is TGCGCCAGCAACCTAGCGGGAGGAAGGTCAGATACGCAGTATTTT. Translated: CASNLAGGRSDTQYF. The chain links TRBV4-1 to TRBJ2-3; 11 nucleotides align to TRBD2. V lost 7 bases, J lost 4 bases, and 7 bases stayed unmatched. The germline V gene encodes CDR1 MGHRA and CDR2 YSYEKL. This CDR3 spans 15 amino acids.

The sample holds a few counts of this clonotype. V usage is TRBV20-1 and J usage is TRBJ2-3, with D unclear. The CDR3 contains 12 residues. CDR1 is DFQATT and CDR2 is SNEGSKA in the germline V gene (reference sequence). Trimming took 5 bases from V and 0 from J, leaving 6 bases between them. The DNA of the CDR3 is TGCAGTGCTGACGACAGCACAGATACGCAGTATTTT. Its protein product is CSADDSTDTQYF.

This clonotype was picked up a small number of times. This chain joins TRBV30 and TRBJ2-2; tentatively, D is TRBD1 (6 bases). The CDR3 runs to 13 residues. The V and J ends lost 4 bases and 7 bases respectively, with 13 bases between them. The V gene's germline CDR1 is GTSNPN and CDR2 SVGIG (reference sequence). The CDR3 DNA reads TGTGCCTGGACCCACAGGGTTGGCGGGGAGCTGTTTTTT. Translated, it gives CAWTHRVGGELFF. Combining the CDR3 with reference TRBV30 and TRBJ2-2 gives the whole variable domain SQTIHQWPATLVQPVGSPLSLECTVEGTSNPNLYWYRQAAGRGLQLLFYSVGIGQISSEVPQNLSASRPQDRQFILSSKKLLLSDSGFYLCAWTHRVGGELFFGEGSRLTVL.

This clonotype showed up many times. In nucleotides, the CDR3 is TGCGCCAGCAGCACCGGGACAGGGCCTGAAGCTTTCTTT. This translates into CASSTGTGPEAFF. The rearrangement uses TRBV5-1 and TRBJ1-1; 9 bases agree with TRBD1. Unmatched junction bases numbered 4, after V lost 4 bases and J lost 6 bases. This CDR3 is 13 amino acids long. Germline V CDR1 and CDR2: SGHRS, YFSETQ.

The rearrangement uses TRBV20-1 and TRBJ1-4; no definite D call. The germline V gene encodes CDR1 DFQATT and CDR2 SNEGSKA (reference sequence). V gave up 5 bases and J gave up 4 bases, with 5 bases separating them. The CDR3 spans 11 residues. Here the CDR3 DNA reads TGCAGTGCTGTCAGTAATGAAAAACTGTTTTTT. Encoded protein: CSAVSNEKLFF.

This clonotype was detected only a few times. CDR3 protein: CASSFKVSDLSSTEAFF. The DNA of the CDR3 is TGTGCCAGCAGTTTTAAGGTATCCGATCTTTCTAGCACTGAAGCTTTCTTT. V and J are TRBV12-3 or TRBV12-4 and TRBJ1-1; D is ambiguous. The CDR3 length is 17 residues. Trimming stripped 3 bases from V and 4 bases from J, with 21 bases between.

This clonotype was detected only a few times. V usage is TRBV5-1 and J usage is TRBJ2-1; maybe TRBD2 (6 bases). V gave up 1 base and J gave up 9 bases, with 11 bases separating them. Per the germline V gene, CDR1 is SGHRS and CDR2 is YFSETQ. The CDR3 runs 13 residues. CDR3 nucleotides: TGCGCCAGCAGCTTGACGCGGGGCAGTGAGCAGTTCTTC. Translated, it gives CASSLTRGSEQFF.

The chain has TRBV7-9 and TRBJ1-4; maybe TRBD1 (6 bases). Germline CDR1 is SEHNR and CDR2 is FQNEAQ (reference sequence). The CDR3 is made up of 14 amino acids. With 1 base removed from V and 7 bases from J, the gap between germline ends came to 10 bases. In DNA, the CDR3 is TGTGCCAGCAGCTTAGGACAGGAGGGTGAAAAACTGTTTTTT. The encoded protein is CASSLGQEGEKLFF.

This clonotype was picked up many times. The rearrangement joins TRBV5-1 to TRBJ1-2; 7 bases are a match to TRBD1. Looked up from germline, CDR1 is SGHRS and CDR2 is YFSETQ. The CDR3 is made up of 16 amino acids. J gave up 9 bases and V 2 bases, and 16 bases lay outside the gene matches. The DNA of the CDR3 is TGCGCCAGCAGCTTAAACTCTAGGACAGGCCTGGAGAGCTACACCTTC. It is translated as CASSLNSRTGLESYTF.

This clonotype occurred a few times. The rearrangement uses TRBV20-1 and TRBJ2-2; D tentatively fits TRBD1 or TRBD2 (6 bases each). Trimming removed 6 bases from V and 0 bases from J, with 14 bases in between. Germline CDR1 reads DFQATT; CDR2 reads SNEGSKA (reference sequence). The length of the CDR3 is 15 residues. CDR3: CSAPGGGPNTGELFF. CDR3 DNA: TGCAGTGCCCCCGGAGGGGGACCGAACACCGGGGAGCTGTTTTTT.